This record concerns one T cell receptor beta chain sequence. Other DNA sequences in this specimen translate into the identical CDR3. The data are from a study of blood T cell repertoires in COVID-19. Study background: Spain, Italy and the United States supplied samples that represented acute and convalescent COVID-19. T cells, B-cell-depleted T cells, or PBMCs supplied cDNA or gDNA.

The CDR3 covers 12 residues. Germline V gene data show CDR1 as ENHRY and CDR2 as SYGVKD. Deletions cut 2 bases from V and 3 bases from J, with 5 bases between. In the original processing: Amplification of reference gene primers provided the estimated nucleated cell counts. The data were produced by immunoSEQ multiplex PCR, yet TCRdb's version contains in-frame clones alone and is incomplete. V and J calls and clone size are those listed in that table; D and trimming were worked out from the DNA. Of around 130,000 clones listed, around 90% are singletons. The rearrangement joins TRBV10-3 to TRBJ2-7; D gene ambiguous. The receptor was derived from a man in his fifties with active COVID-19. Sequenced material: peripheral blood. CDR3 in amino acids: CAISERGYEQYF. CDR3 coding DNA: TGTGCCATCAGTGAGAGAGGCTACGAGCAGTACTTC.